This T cell receptor beta chain appears in the sequencing data of a study of response to subunit inactivated influenza vaccine. General study points: The authors proposed limited new T cell recruitment per seasonal influenza vaccination.

As for this clonotype: What it binds is not known.

From the RT-PCR reads, TCRdb called clonotypes with MiXCR, one entry per CDR3 protein. The table records 170,000 or so distinct CDR3 sequences, about 10% of them present only once. The TCR comes from a man aged 50 to 69 who received an inactivated influenza vaccine. The source material was CD8+ T cells sorted from PBMCs, sampled about 23 months after vaccination.

The CDR3 sequence: CASSLVRGRKETQYF. CDR3 DNA sequence: TGTGCCAGCAGCTTAGTACGGGGGAGAAAAGAGACCCAGTACTTC. The chain links TRBV11-2 to TRBJ2-5; D may be TRBD2 (6 bases). Deletions cut 1 base from V and 3 bases from J, with 12 bases between. The germline gives CDR1 SGHAT, CDR2 FQNNGV. CDR3 length: 15 amino acids.